These T cell receptor beta chains were read from a single sample in a study of blood T cells in healthy people across ages. One entry per CDR3 protein results from TCRdb running MiXCR on the 5' RACE reads. The sample includes about 770,000 distinct CDR3 sequences, 44% of them seen just once. Sequencing used blood. These receptors all stem from a man in his sixties in good health. The CDR3 runs from the conserved cysteine through the conserved F or W. The D gene is left open where the match is weak. Rows may omit the clone size; those that give it use once, few, many or a size class.

>TRBJ2-7|TRBV7-2|NA|NA
CASSLWGPGGYEQYF
TGTGCCAGCAGCTTATGGGGGCCTGGGGGCTACGAGCAGTACTTC
>TRBJ2-5|TRBV7-8|NA|NA
CASSSHTGTLEETQYF
TGTGCCAGCAGCTCACATACCGGGACCCTGGAAGAGACCCAGTACTTC
>TRBJ2-7|TRBV5-5|few|NA
CASSLGRIYYEQYF
TGTGCCAGCAGCTTGGGTAGGATTTACTACGAGCAGTACTTC
>TRBJ1-2|TRBV25-1|NA|NA
CASSLTGRNYGYTF
TGTGCCAGCAGCCTGACAGGAAGAAACTATGGCTACACCTTC
>TRBJ1-2|TRBV4-3|NA|NA
CASSQEGTYGYTF
TGCGCCAGCAGCCAAGAGGGTACCTATGGCTACACCTTC
>TRBJ2-3|TRBV6-6|NA|NA
CASSLRDADADTQYF
TGTGCCAGCAGTCTCCGGGACGCTGACGCAGATACGCAGTATTTT
>TRBJ1-2|TRBV6-1|few|TRBD1
CATPGTGKYSYTF
TGTGCCACCCCCGGGACAGGGAAGTATAGCTACACCTTC
>TRBJ2-5|TRBV20-1|NA|TRBD2
CSAEAGGQQETQYF
TGCAGTGCTGAAGCGGGGGGGCAGCAAGAGACCCAGTACTTC
>TRBJ2-7|TRBV7-2|NA|TRBD2
CASSAGLAGSEQYF
TGTGCCAGCAGCGCGGGACTAGCGGGAAGCGAGCAGTACTTC
>TRBJ1-6|TRBV20-1|few|NA
CSARNPGGSYNSPLHF
TGCAGTGCTAGGAACCCGGGGGGCTCCTATAATTCACCCCTCCACTTT
>TRBJ2-7|TRBV7-9|NA|TRBD1
CASSPDPGQGSNYEQYF
TGTGCCAGCAGCCCCGACCCCGGACAGGGCAGTAACTACGAGCAGTACTTC
>TRBJ2-6|TRBV3-1|NA|NA
CASSQRNSGANVLTF
TGTGCCAGCAGCCAAAGAAACTCTGGGGCCAACGTCCTGACTTTC
>TRBJ1-4|TRBV12-3/TRBV12-4|NA|TRBD1
CASSFSTGGDEKLFF
TGTGCCAGCAGTTTCTCGACAGGGGGAGATGAAAAACTGTTTTTT
>TRBJ2-5|TRBV2|NA|TRBD1
CAIIRGRGETQYF
TGTGCCATCATTAGGGGGCGCGGGGAGACCCAGTACTTC
>TRBJ2-5|TRBV5-1|NA|TRBD1
CASSSTPGQQETQYF
TGCGCCAGCAGCTCGACCCCGGGACAGCAAGAGACCCAGTACTTC
>TRBJ2-7|TRBV3-1|NA|NA
CASSQIFGNSYNEQYF
TGTGCCAGCAGCCAAATATTCGGTAACTCCTACAATGAGCAGTACTTC
>TRBJ2-1|TRBV28|NA|TRBD1
CASSSPGQAYNEQFF
TGTGCCAGCAGTTCCCCAGGACAGGCTTACAATGAGCAGTTCTTC
>TRBJ2-1|TRBV20-1|NA|NA
CSASLGLQETQFF
TGCAGTGCTAGTCTAGGGCTCCAAGAGACCCAGTTCTTC
>TRBJ1-2|TRBV9|NA|NA
CASGAGSNGYTF
TGTGCCAGTGGGGCAGGGTCTAATGGCTACACCTTC
>TRBJ2-3|TRBV20-1|NA|NA
CSARLASTDTQYF
TGCAGTGCTAGACTAGCAAGCACAGATACGCAGTATTTT
>TRBJ2-5|TRBV5-1|NA|NA
CASSLDSAGGETQYF
TGCGCCAGCAGCTTGGATTCGGCCGGAGGAGAGACCCAGTACTTC
>TRBJ2-1|TRBV7-9|NA|TRBD2
CASSLGISGEHEQFF
TGTGCCAGCAGCTTAGGGATTAGCGGGGAACATGAGCAGTTCTTC